This is a list of T cell receptor beta chains from one sample in a study of blood T cell repertoires in COVID-19. Using immunoSEQ multiplex PCR, the repertoire was profiled, and TCRdb retains in-frame clones only, with some absent. The table shows around 200,000 clones, with approximately 85% occurring only once. The sequenced sample consisted of PBMCs or T cells enriched from blood (not recorded which). The receptors derive from a man between 40 and 49 years old with acute COVID-19. Both conserved end residues are part of each CDR3. Fields, in order: J gene, V gene, clone size, D gene, CDR3 protein, CDR3 DNA. A D gene is named only where the DNA matches it firmly. The size field is filled for only some rows; it gives once, few, many or a size class.

>TRBJ1-2|TRBV7-9|NA|NA
CASSLSEATGNGYTF
TGTGCCAGCAGCTTAAGTGAGGCGACGGGGAATGGCTACACCTTC
>TRBJ2-2|TRBV11-2|NA|NA
CASTQPGVADNTGELFF
TGTGCCAGCACTCAGCCGGGTGTAGCGGATAACACCGGGGAGCTGTTTTTT
>TRBJ1-2|TRBV18|NA|NA
CASSLSDGKGYTF
TGTGCCAGCTCCCTGTCGGACGGGAAAGGCTACACCTTC
>TRBJ2-1|TRBV7-8|NA|NA
CASSLVRGVKEEQFF
TGTGCCAGCAGCTTAGTAAGGGGTGTAAAAGAGGAGCAGTTCTTC
>TRBJ2-7|TRBV25-1|NA|NA
CASSMTGTYEQYF
TGTGCCAGCAGTATGACTGGTACCTACGAGCAGTACTTC
>TRBJ2-3|TRBV7-3|NA|NA
CASSSQAGLTDTQYF
TGTGCCAGCAGCTCCCAAGCGGGCCTCACAGATACGCAGTATTTT
>TRBJ2-7|TRBV28|NA|TRBD1
CASSFHLGQLTYEQYF
TGTGCCAGCAGTTTCCATTTGGGACAGTTAACCTACGAGCAGTACTTC
>TRBJ1-2|TRBV9|NA|NA
CASSVGPTGDGYTF
TGTGCCAGCAGCGTAGGACCGACAGGCGATGGCTACACCTTC
>TRBJ2-7|TRBV4-1|NA|NA
CASSQFAGQIYEQYF
TGCGCCAGCAGCCAATTTGCGGGACAGATCTACGAGCAGTACTTC
>TRBJ2-1|TRBV7-9|NA|TRBD2
CASSMGLAYNEQFF
TGTGCCAGCAGCATGGGACTAGCTTACAATGAGCAGTTCTTC
>TRBJ1-6|TRBV6-6|NA|NA
CASSYSTSHNSPLHF
TGTGCCAGCAGTTACTCGACATCTCATAATTCACCCCTCCACTTT
>TRBJ2-3|TRBV7-2|few|NA
CASSFITDTQYF
TGTGCCAGCAGTTTCATCACAGATACGCAGTATTTT
>TRBJ1-2|TRBV28|NA|TRBD1
CASSLWRDSSTF
TGTGCCAGCAGTTTATGGCGGGACAGTTCCACCTTC
>TRBJ2-2|TRBV25-1|once|NA
CASSFPVADFNTGELFF
TGTGCCAGCAGTTTCCCAGTGGCAGATTTTAACACCGGGGAGCTGTTTTTT
>TRBJ1-1|TRBV3-1/TRBV3-2|NA|NA
CASTLVGGVHSEAFF
TGTGCCAGCACCCTAGTTGGGGGCGTCCATTCTGAAGCTTTCTTT
>TRBJ1-1|TRBV29-1|NA|NA
CSVVGAEAFF
TGCAGCGTTGTTGGAGCTGAAGCTTTCTTT
>TRBJ2-1|TRBV6-5|NA|NA
CASSYGGGGYEQFF
TGTGCCAGCAGTTACGGAGGAGGAGGATATGAGCAGTTCTTC
>TRBJ1-2|TRBV9|NA|TRBD1
CASSPRDSGVYGYTF
TGTGCCAGCAGCCCGCGGGACAGTGGGGTTTATGGCTACACCTTC
>TRBJ1-1|TRBV7-3|few|NA
CASSLNQGLTEAFF
TGTGCCAGCAGCTTAAATCAGGGTCTCACTGAAGCTTTCTTT
>TRBJ2-7|TRBV19|NA|NA
CASGQGRSYEQYF
TGTGCCAGCGGGCAGGGGCGATCCTACGAGCAGTACTTC
>TRBJ2-7|TRBV27|NA|NA
CASSLFRNSYEQYF
TGTGCCAGCAGTTTATTTCGTAACTCCTACGAGCAGTACTTC
>TRBJ1-1|TRBV28|NA|NA
CASTLSTGTNTEAFF
TGTGCCAGCACCCTATCGACAGGTACGAACACTGAAGCTTTCTTT
>TRBJ2-1|TRBV2|NA|NA
CASSEEGEQFF
TGTGCCAGCAGTGAAGAGGGGGAGCAGTTCTTC
>TRBJ2-7|TRBV5-1|NA|NA
CASSLGQPSYEQYF
TGCGCCAGCAGCTTGGGACAGCCAAGCTACGAGCAGTACTTC
>TRBJ1-6|TRBV11-2|few|TRBD1
CASSLDLAGGLTHPTF
TGTGCCAGCAGCTTAGATCTGGCAGGGGGCTTAACCCATCCGACTTTT
>TRBJ2-3|TRBV4-1|NA|NA
CASSQGSGTDTQYF
TGCGCCAGCAGCCAAGGCTCAGGCACAGATACGCAGTATTTT
>TRBJ1-5|TRBV19|NA|TRBD1
CASEDRYNQPQHF
TGTGCCAGTGAGGACAGGTACAATCAGCCCCAGCATTTT
>TRBJ1-1|TRBV11-2|NA|TRBD1
CASSSGQVLAFF
TGTGCCAGCAGCTCCGGACAGGTCCTCGCTTTCTTT
>TRBJ1-2|TRBV28|NA|NA
CASASVRGVANYGYTF
TGTGCCAGCGCCTCGGTTCGAGGAGTAGCTAACTATGGCTACACCTTC
>TRBJ1-5|TRBV6-5|NA|NA
CASSPNPGVGQPQHF
TGTGCCAGCAGTCCTAACCCGGGGGTCGGACAGCCCCAGCATTTT
>TRBJ2-1|TRBV6-5|NA|TRBD2
CASDGVAGNNEQFF
TGTGCCAGCGATGGAGTAGCGGGAAACAATGAGCAGTTCTTC